This entry features one TCR beta chain sequence. Its antigen is undetermined. The data were produced by immunoSEQ multiplex PCR, yet TCRdb's version contains in-frame clones alone and is incomplete. The sample lists about 88,000 clones, roughly 84% occurring once. The germline V gene encodes CDR1 MDHEN and CDR2 SYDVKM. The CDR3 has 16 amino acids. Trimming cost V 6 bases and J 1 base; bases outside gene matches: 9. The entry originates in a study of cytomegalovirus exposure and HLA in healthy donors. Broader study findings: Both high specificity and high sensitivity reportedly marked the classifier's diagnosis of cytomegalovirus status. Rare TCR sequences dominated, though some public TCRs recurred in many donors. Among TCR beta chains, those listed as cytomegalovirus-associated numbered around 160.

The donors formed part of the 120-subject validation cohort, distinct from the roughly 660-subject first cohort. The chain couples TRBV28 to TRBJ2-5; 9 bases agree with TRBD2. Sequenced: PBMCs. The receptor was derived from a woman younger than 30 in good health and CMV-seropositive. CDR3 region: CASSLLAGRFQETQYF. CDR3 bases: TGTGCCAGCAGCCTGCTAGCGGGGCGCTTCCAAGAGACCCAGTACTTC. Filled out from reference TRBV28 and TRBJ2-5, the complete variable domain reads DVKVTQSSRYLVKRTGEKVFLECVQDMDHENMFWYRQDPGLGLRLIYFSYDVKMKEKGDIPEGYSVSREKKERFSLILESASTNQTSMYLCASSLLAGRFQETQYFGPGTRLLVL.